These 14 T cell receptor beta chains originate from one sample sequenced in a study of shared clonotypes between healthy human individuals. Only in-frame clones appear in the TCRdb table, and some are missing; sequencing was by immunoSEQ multiplex PCR. The sample holds 450,000 to 500,000 clones, 65% to 85% seen once. Sequenced material: PBMCs. The receptors derive from a woman in her thirties or forties in good health. Some clones in this sample may be carry-over from other donors' samples.

This chain uses TRBV2 with TRBJ2-1; TRBD2 matches 11 bases. This CDR3 contains 14 residues. V was pared by 10 bases and J by 10 bases, with 12 bases of the junction left unmatched. The germline V gene has CDR1 SNHLY and CDR2 FYNNEI. The DNA for the CDR3 is TGTGCCATCCTCCCCTTAGGGACTAGCGGCGAGCAGTTCTTC. Its translation is CAILPLGTSGEQFF.

This clone was seen only a few times. It may be a read error: a sequence one base away is much more abundant. Different DNA sequences within this sample yield the same CDR3. The gene calls are TRBV30 and TRBJ2-3, with no clear D. Germline V gene sequence: CDR1 GTSNPN, CDR2 SVGIG (reference sequence). The CDR3 has 12 amino acids. CDR3 bases: TGTGCCTGGAGTGTGGCCTCGGATATGCAGTATTTT. It encodes CAWSVASDMQYF.

V is TRBV19 and J is TRBJ1-4; weak D call: TRBD1 (5 bases). Looked up from germline, CDR1 is LNHDA and CDR2 is SQIVND (reference sequence). This CDR3 contains 15 residues. Trimming took 5 bases from V and 5 from J, leaving 15 bases between them. CDR3 sequence (DNA): TGTGCCAGTAGTCTAGGGACGGCGACGAATGAAAAACTGTTTTTT. Residues: CASSLGTATNEKLFF.

Points on this clone: It is likely a read error: a sequence one base away is far more abundant. The genes are TRBV11-2 and TRBJ1-4; no clear D gene. The CDR3 has 17 residues. Germline assignment: CDR1 SGHAT and CDR2 FQNNGV. The V end was cut by 7 bases, the J end by 7 bases, with 25 bases between. CDR3 DNA: TGTGCCAGCATCTCCCTAAGGCCAGGCCTAGTTAGTGAAAAACTGTTTTTT. Protein sequence: CASISLRPGLVSEKLFF.

This clone has a single count. A single base separates this from a much larger clone, so it may be a read error. The sample holds other DNA sequences that translate to the same CDR3. J is TRBJ2-5 and V is TRBV7-2; D is perhaps TRBD2 (5 bases). The CDR3 totals 14 residues. The V gene's germline CDR1 is SGHTA and CDR2 FQGNSA. The CDR3 here is CASSLAQRVGTQYF. For the CDR3, the DNA is TGTGCTAGCAGCTTAGCGCAGAGGGTGGGGACCCAGTACTTC.

The J gene is TRBJ2-5, the V gene TRBV6-6; 8 bases are a match to TRBD2. The CDR3 spans 16 residues. V lost 2 bases to trimming and J lost 0 bases; unmatched junction nucleotides: 5. CDR1 and CDR2 (germline): MNHNY, SVGAGI (reference sequence). In DNA form, the CDR3 reads TGTGCCAGCAGTTACCTAACTAGCGGAGACCAAGAGACCCAGTACTTC. This codes for CASSYLTSGDQETQYF.

At least ten counts were recorded for this clone. The same CDR3 also results from other DNA sequences found in this sample. The rearrangement joins TRBV4-1 to TRBJ1-5, with TRBD1 as a possible D gene (5 bases). Per germline, CDR1 MGHRA and CDR2 YSYEKL. The CDR3 is 15 residues long. The V end lost 0 bases, the J end lost 3 bases, and 9 bases lay between the germline ends. The CDR3 protein is CASSQDWGYNQPQHF. The CDR3 DNA reads TGCGCCAGCAGCCAAGATTGGGGGTACAATCAGCCCCAGCATTTT.

Comments on this clone: A far larger clone is off by one base, so a read error is likely. The chain has TRBV2 and TRBJ1-1; D is undetermined. Germline V lookup: CDR1 SNHLY, CDR2 FYNNEI. CDR3 length equals 13 residues. V was trimmed by 4 bases and J by 6 bases, leaving 12 bases between them. The CDR3 bases are TGTGCCAGCAGTGTTTCGACAAACGCTGAAGCTTTCTTT. Residues: CASSVSTNAEAFF.

This clone turned up a few times. Distinct nucleotide sequences in the sample also encode this CDR3. The V gene is TRBV9, the J gene TRBJ2-3; possibly TRBD1 for D (6 bases). V lost 3 bases to trimming and J lost 2 bases, with 10 bases between them. The CDR3 has 14 amino acids. The germline V gene encodes CDR1 SGDLS and CDR2 YYNGEE. The CDR3 sequence is CASSARGFTDTQYF. The CDR3 bases are TGTGCCAGCAGCGCCAGGGGTTTCACAGATACGCAGTATTTT.

This clone came up once. V gene TRBV7-9 combines with J gene TRBJ2-7, with TRBD1 identical over 8 bases. The CDR3 contains 14 residues. CDR1 is SEHNR, CDR2 FQNEAQ, per germline (reference sequence). The trim removed 0 bases at V and 5 bases at J, leaving 3 bases unmatched. Here the CDR3 DNA reads TGTGCCAGCAGCTTAGCGGACAGGGTCGACGAGCAGTACTTC. It encodes CASSLADRVDEQYF.

J is TRBJ2-4 and V is TRBV2; 8 nucleotides agree with TRBD1. The junction had 7 bases not matched to a gene; V was cut back by 6 bases and J by 0 bases. Germline V gene data show CDR1 as SNHLY and CDR2 as FYNNEI. The CDR3 spans 16 residues. The CDR3 DNA is TGTGCCAGCAGACCCGGACAGGGTGTAGCCAAAAACATTCAGTACTTC. This encodes CASRPGQGVAKNIQYF.

This chain links TRBV14 with TRBJ2-7; possible D gene TRBD1, 5 bases. Germline V gene data show CDR1 as SGHDN and CDR2 as FVKESK. This CDR3 contains 14 residues. V gave up 4 bases and J gave up 2 bases, with 12 bases separating them. CDR3 DNA sequence: TGTGCCAGCAGCCTGCTGGGGCCCACCTACGAGCAGTACTTC. The encoded protein is CASSLLGPTYEQYF.

As for this clone: It may be a read error: a sequence one base away is much more abundant. The sample carries other DNA sequences with the same CDR3. The V and J genes are TRBV18 and TRBJ2-7; D is possibly TRBD1 (6 bases). The CDR3 is made up of 15 amino acids. Germline CDR1 reads KGHSH; CDR2 reads LQKENI. CDR3 loop: CASSPAQDRTYEQYF. CDR3 coding DNA: TGCGCCAGCTCACCAGCGCAGGACAGAACCTACGAGCAGTACTTC.

Remarks on this clone: This sample includes further DNA sequences coding for the same CDR3. The chain recombines TRBV5-1 with TRBJ2-5; D perhaps matches TRBD1 (5 bases). The CDR3 length is 12 residues. CDR1 is SGHRS, CDR2 YFSETQ, per germline. V was pared by 4 bases and J by 2 bases, with 6 bases between. CDR3: CASSRQQETQYF. The CDR3 DNA follows: TGCGCCAGCAGCAGACAGCAAGAGACCCAGTACTTC.